A selection of T cell receptor beta chains follows, all from one sample in a study of cytomegalovirus exposure and HLA in healthy donors. Only in-frame clones appear in the TCRdb table, and some are missing; sequencing was by immunoSEQ multiplex PCR. The sample lists about 110,000 clones, roughly 80% seen once, with under 2% in the top ten. Sequences were obtained from PBMCs. These TCRs come from a man between 50 and 59 years old in good health and CMV-seronegative. Both conserved end residues are part of each CDR3. The order of the fields is D gene, clone size, V gene, J gene, CDR3 DNA, CDR3 protein. The D gene is left open where the match is weak. Size tells how often a clone was seen (once, few, many) or the class of an expanded clone, and some rows leave it out.

TRBD1	few	TRBV28	TRBJ1-1	TGTGCCAGCAGGATCAGGGGGAGCACTGAAGCTTTCTTT	CASRIRGSTEAFF
-	-	TRBV21-1	TRBJ1-2	TGTGCCAGCAGCGTACAAGGGGCTTCCGGGACACCTAACTATGGCTACACCTTC	CASSVQGASGTPNYGYTF
TRBD1	once	TRBV5-1	TRBJ1-6	TGCGCCAGCAGCCCGGGGACAGCCCCGGGCAATTCACCCCTCCACTTT	CASSPGTAPGNSPLHF
-	-	TRBV9	TRBJ2-7	TGTGCCAGCAGCGTAGATCAGGGGTCGTACGAGCAGTACTTC	CASSVDQGSYEQYF
-	-	TRBV30	TRBJ2-7	TGTGCCTGGACCATGACTGGAACCTACGAGCAGTACTTC	CAWTMTGTYEQYF
-	once	TRBV5-1	TRBJ1-1	TGCGCCAGCAGCTTGGATCAGGGAAGGACTGAAGCTTTCTTT	CASSLDQGRTEAFF
TRBD2	-	TRBV5-1	TRBJ2-5	TGCGCCAGCAGTCGGGGGCTAGCGGGGGCCACGGGAGAGACCCAGTACTTC	CASSRGLAGATGETQYF
-	-	TRBV10-1	TRBJ2-7	TGCGCCAGCAGTGAGTCCGGCAGGGTTCACGAGCAGTACTTC	CASSESGRVHEQYF
TRBD1	few	TRBV4-3	TRBJ2-7	TGCGCCAGCAGCCAAGCGTCCGGGACAGGGAACGAGCAGTACTTC	CASSQASGTGNEQYF
-	few	TRBV25-1	TRBJ1-1	TGTGCCAGCAGTGAGGTGGGAGAAATGAACACTGAAGCTTTCTTT	CASSEVGEMNTEAFF
TRBD1	once	TRBV7-9	TRBJ2-2	TGTGCCAGCAGTTACAGGGGCGGGGAGCTGTTTTTT	CASSYRGGELFF
-	-	TRBV7-2	TRBJ1-1	TGTGCCAGCAGCTTAAGCGCAGGGCTGAACACTGAAGCTTTCTTT	CASSLSAGLNTEAFF
TRBD2	-	TRBV4-1	TRBJ2-5	TGCGCCAGCAGCCAATGGCATAGCGGGGCCCAAGAGACCCAGTACTTC	CASSQWHSGAQETQYF
-	-	TRBV27	TRBJ2-7	TGTGCCAGCAGTTTTGTTGGGCCCTACGAGCAGTACTTC	CASSFVGPYEQYF
TRBD2	-	TRBV28	TRBJ2-5	TGTGCCAGCAGTTTATCGGGGGGGCCGGGCCAAGAGACCCAGTACTTC	CASSLSGGPGQETQYF
-	-	TRBV2	TRBJ2-5	TGTGCCAGCAAGGGCCTGCGGGAAGAGACCCAGTACTTC	CASKGLREETQYF
-	-	TRBV19	TRBJ2-1	TGTGCCACCAGGTACGGGGGAGTTGAGCAGTTCTTC	CATRYGGVEQFF
-	-	TRBV7-9	TRBJ2-3	TGTGCCAGCAGCTTAGGGTCTAGCAGTAGCACAGATACGCAGTATTTT	CASSLGSSSSTDTQYF
-	-	TRBV5-1	TRBJ2-3	TGCGCCAGCAGCTTGGAAGGGGCCCGCACAGATACGCAGTATTTT	CASSLEGARTDTQYF
TRBD1	-	TRBV19	TRBJ1-3	TGTGCCAGTGGCGACAGGGACCCCGGAAACACCATATATTTT	CASGDRDPGNTIYF
-	-	TRBV21-1	TRBJ1-6	TGTGCCAGCAAGAGGGAGGGATCACCCCTCCACTTT	CASKREGSPLHF
-	few	TRBV6-5	TRBJ1-5	TGTGCCAGCAGTTCGGACAGAGAGGGTAATCAGCCCCAGCATTTT	CASSSDREGNQPQHF
-	-	TRBV2	TRBJ1-2	TGTGCCAGCAGGATACTAGACCCGTTCTTC	CASRILDPFF
TRBD2	-	TRBV19	TRBJ2-3	TGTGCCAGTAGTATCCCAGGACTAGCGGGGGAGGATACGCAGTATTTT	CASSIPGLAGEDTQYF
-	-	TRBV6-6	TRBJ1-5	TGTGCCAGCAGCCCGGGGGATCAGCCCCAGCATTTT	CASSPGDQPQHF
-	-	TRBV11-3	TRBJ2-1	TGTGCCAGCAGCCCGACTAGCTCCTACAATGAGCAGTTCTTC	CASSPTSSYNEQFF
-	-	TRBV4-3	TRBJ1-3	TGCGCCAGCAGCCAAGATGAGGGGGCTGGAAACACCATATATTTT	CASSQDEGAGNTIYF